This T cell receptor beta chain was identified in a study of blood T cells in healthy people across ages. Extracted total RNA amounted to at least 5 micrograms for each sample. Findings of the study overall: No one knew whether donors had CMV, which possibly confounded expanded clonotype changes. Diversity figures based on one million T cells were deemed too low.

The CDR3 runs to 13 residues. Germline V gene lookup returns CDR1 DFQATT and CDR2 SNEGSKA (reference sequence). Trimming took off 2 bases at V and 1 base at J, with 8 bases between the two ends. Points on this clonotype: Its antigen remains unidentified.

It was with a sample-barcoded 5' primer and a J-beta primer mix that a second PCR of about 6 to 12 cycles was run. The template-switch adaptor, which had 12 random nucleotides, put a tag on each cDNA molecule. One entry per CDR3 protein results from TCRdb running MiXCR on the 5' RACE reads. The sample yields over 1,200,000 distinct CDR3 sequences, 59% seen once. This chain uses TRBV20-1 with TRBJ1-1, with D unresolved. The TCR comes from a man between 18 and 29 years old in good health. The material sequenced was blood. CDR3 sequence (DNA): TGCAGTGCTAGATTTCCGGCGAACACTGAAGCTTTCTTT. It specifies CSARFPANTEAFF.